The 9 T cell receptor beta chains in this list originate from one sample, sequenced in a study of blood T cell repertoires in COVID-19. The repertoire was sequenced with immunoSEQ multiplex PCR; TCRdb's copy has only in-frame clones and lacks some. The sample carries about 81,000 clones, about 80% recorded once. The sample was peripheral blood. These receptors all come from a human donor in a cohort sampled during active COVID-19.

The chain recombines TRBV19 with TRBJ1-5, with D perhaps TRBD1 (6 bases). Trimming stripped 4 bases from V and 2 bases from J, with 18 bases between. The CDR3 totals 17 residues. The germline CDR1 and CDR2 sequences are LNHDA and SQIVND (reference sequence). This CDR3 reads CASSNDTTGHGNQPQHF. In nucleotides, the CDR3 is TGTGCCAGTAGTAATGATACTACGGGACATGGCAATCAGCCCCAGCATTTT. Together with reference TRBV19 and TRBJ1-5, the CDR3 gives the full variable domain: DGGITQSPKYLFRKEGQNVTLSCEQNLNHDAMYWYRQDPGQGLRLIYYSQIVNDFQKGDIAEGYSVSREKKESFPLTVTSAQKNPTAFYLCASSNDTTGHGNQPQHFGDGTRLSIL.

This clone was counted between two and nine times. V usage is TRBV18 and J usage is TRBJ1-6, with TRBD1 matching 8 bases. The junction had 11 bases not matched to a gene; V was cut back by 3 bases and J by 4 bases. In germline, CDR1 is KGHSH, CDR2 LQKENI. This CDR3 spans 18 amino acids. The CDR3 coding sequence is TGTGCCAGCTCACCGAGGGACAGGTCGGGGGGATATAATTCACCCCTCCACTTT. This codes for CASSPRDRSGGYNSPLHF.

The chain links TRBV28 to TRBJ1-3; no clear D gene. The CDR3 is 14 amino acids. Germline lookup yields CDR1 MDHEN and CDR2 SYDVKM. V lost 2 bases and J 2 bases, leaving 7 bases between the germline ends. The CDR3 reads CASSLGPAGNTIYF. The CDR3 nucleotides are TGTGCCAGCAGTTTAGGGCCAGCTGGAAACACCATATATTTT.

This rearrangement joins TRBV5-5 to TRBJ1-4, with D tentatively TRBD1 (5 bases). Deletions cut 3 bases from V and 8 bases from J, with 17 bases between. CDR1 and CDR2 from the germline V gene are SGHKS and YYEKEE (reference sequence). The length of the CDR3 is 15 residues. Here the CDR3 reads CASSSQVLALEKLFF. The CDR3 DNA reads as TGTGCCAGCAGCTCACAGGTTCTCGCGCTCGAAAAACTGTTTTTT. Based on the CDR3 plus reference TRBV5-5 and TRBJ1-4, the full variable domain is DAGVTQSPTHLIKTRGQQVTLRCSPISGHKSVSWYQQVLGQGPQFIFQYYEKEERGRGNFPDRFSARQFPNYSSELNVNALLLGDSALYLCASSSQVLALEKLFFGSGTQLSVL.

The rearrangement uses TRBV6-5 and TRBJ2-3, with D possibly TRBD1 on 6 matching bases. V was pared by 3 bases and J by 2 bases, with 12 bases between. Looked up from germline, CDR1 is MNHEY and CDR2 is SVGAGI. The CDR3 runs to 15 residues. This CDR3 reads CASSYQTGDTDTQYF. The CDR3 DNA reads TGTGCCAGCAGTTATCAGACAGGTGACACAGATACGCAGTATTTT.

CDR3 in DNA: TGCGCCAGCAGTCAATCCCAGACATATAGCAATCAGCCCCAGCATTTT. Its protein product is CASSQSQTYSNQPQHF. The chain links TRBV23-1 to TRBJ1-5; D is unresolved. TRBV23-1 is recorded as an ORF, its role being uncertain. The CDR3 is 16 amino acids. The ends were cut back, 0 bases at V and 0 bases at J, with 9 bases in the middle.

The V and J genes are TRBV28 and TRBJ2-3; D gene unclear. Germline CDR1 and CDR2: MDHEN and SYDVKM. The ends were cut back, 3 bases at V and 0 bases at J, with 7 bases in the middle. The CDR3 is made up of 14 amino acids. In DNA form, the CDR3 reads TGTGCCAGCAGTTTGGCCGGGAGCACAGATACGCAGTATTTT. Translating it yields CASSLAGSTDTQYF. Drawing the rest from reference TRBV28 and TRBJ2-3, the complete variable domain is DVKVTQSSRYLVKRTGEKVFLECVQDMDHENMFWYRQDPGLGLRLIYFSYDVKMKEKGDIPEGYSVSREKKERFSLILESASTNQTSMYLCASSLAGSTDTQYFGPGTRLTVL.

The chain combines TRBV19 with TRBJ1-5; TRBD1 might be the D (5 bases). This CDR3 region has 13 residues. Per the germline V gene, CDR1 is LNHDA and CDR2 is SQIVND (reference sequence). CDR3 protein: CATARELNQPQHF. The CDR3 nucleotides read TGTGCTACCGCCAGGGAATTAAATCAGCCCCAGCATTTT.

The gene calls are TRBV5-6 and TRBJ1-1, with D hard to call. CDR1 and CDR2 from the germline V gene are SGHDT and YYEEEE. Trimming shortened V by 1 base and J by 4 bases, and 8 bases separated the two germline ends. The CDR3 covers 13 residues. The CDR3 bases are TGTGCCAGCAGCTTGCGTTCAGGCACTGAAGCTTTCTTT. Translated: CASSLRSGTEAFF. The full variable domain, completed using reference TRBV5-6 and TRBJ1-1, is DAGVTQSPTHLIKTRGQQVTLRCSPKSGHDTVSWYQQALGQGPQFIFQYYEEEERQRGNFPDRFSGHQFPNYSSELNVNALLLGDSALYLCASSLRSGTEAFFGQGTRLTVV.